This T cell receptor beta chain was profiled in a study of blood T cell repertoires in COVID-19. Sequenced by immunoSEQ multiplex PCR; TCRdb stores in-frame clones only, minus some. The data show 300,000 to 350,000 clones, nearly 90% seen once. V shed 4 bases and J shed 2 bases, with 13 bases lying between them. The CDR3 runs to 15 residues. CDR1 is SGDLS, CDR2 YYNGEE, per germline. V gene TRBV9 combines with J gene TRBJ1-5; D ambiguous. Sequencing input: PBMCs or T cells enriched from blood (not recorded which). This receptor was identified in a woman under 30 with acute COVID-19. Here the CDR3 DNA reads TGTGCCAGCAGCAAAGGGAGGGCACGCAATCAGCCCCAGCATTTT. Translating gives CASSKGRARNQPQHF.